These 20 T cell receptor beta chains originate from one sample sequenced in a study of cytomegalovirus exposure and HLA in healthy donors. PCR amplification relied on 60 Vbeta primers (plus 13 Jbeta primers). Only in-frame clones appear in the TCRdb table, and some are missing; sequencing was by immunoSEQ multiplex PCR. Of more than 150,000 clones listed, just under 80% were seen once; the top ten hold around 7%. The sequenced sample was PBMCs. The receptor source for this set is a woman between 40 and 55 years old in good health and CMV-seropositive.

In DNA, the CDR3 is TGTGCCAGCAGCGTACAATCCTCTACAGGCACAGATACGCAGTATTTT. This codes for CASSVQSSTGTDTQYF. The chain joins TRBV9 to TRBJ2-3; D not resolved. This CDR3 contains 16 residues. Trimming pared 1 base from V and 1 base from J, leaving 13 bases between. CDR1 SGDLS and CDR2 YYNGEE come from the germline V gene.

The chain links TRBV6-5 to TRBJ1-1; perhaps TRBD1 as D (5 bases). The CDR3 spans 13 residues. The germline V and J ends were trimmed by 5 bases and 8 bases, with 15 bases remaining between them. Germline V gene data show CDR1 as MNHEY and CDR2 as SVGAGI. CDR3 sequence reads: CASSGGDHEEAFF. The CDR3, as DNA: TGTGCCAGCAGTGGAGGGGACCACGAGGAAGCTTTCTTT.

V usage is TRBV20-1 and J usage is TRBJ2-5, with D possibly TRBD2 on 6 matching bases. The CDR3 consists of 11 residues. Germline assignment: CDR1 DFQATT and CDR2 SNEGSKA (reference sequence). V lost 6 bases, J lost 3 bases, and 8 bases lay in between. CDR3 in amino acids: CSAEGKETQYF. DNA of the CDR3: TGCAGTGCGGAGGGGAAAGAGACCCAGTACTTC.

This rearrangement joins TRBV10-3 to TRBJ1-2, with TRBD1 identical over 7 bases. The V and J ends lost 6 bases and 8 bases, in that order; junction bases with no gene match: 6. This CDR3 spans 12 amino acids. Germline V lookup: CDR1 ENHRY, CDR2 SYGVKD. CDR3 amino acids: CAISEGAGGYTF. Written as DNA, the CDR3 is TGTGCCATCAGCGAGGGGGCCGGAGGCTACACCTTC.

A few counts support this clone. This chain links TRBV7-3 with TRBJ1-1; no definite D call. The CDR3 extends over 14 amino acids. Germline V gene sequence: CDR1 SGHTA, CDR2 FQGTGA. Trimming took 4 bases from V and 1 from J, leaving 10 bases between them. In nucleotides, the CDR3 is TGTGCCAGCAGCTCTACCGACAAGAACACTGAAGCTTTCTTT. This encodes CASSSTDKNTEAFF.

This clone was counted only a few times. At one of its ends the junction is not consistent with the germline gene, which may arise from a read error. The chain uses TRBV2 and TRBJ2-4; weak D call: TRBD2 (5 bases). This CDR3 is 15 amino acids long. Germline lookup yields CDR1 SNHLY and CDR2 FYNNEI. CDR3 nucleotides: TGTGCCAGCAGTGGAGCCGTGCTAGCCAAAAACAGTCAGTACTTC. It is translated as CASSGAVLAKNSQYF.

This clone was observed a few times. The chain has TRBV7-3 and TRBJ2-1, with TRBD1 matching over 7 bases. The CDR3 has 15 amino acids. Germline assignment: CDR1 SGHTA and CDR2 FQGTGA. The V and J ends lost 3 bases and 6 bases, in that order; junction bases with no gene match: 8. This CDR3 reads CASSFFGTAFNEQFF. As DNA, the CDR3 is TGTGCCAGCAGCTTTTTCGGGACAGCTTTCAATGAGCAGTTCTTC.

The gene calls are TRBV6-5 and TRBJ1-5; D perhaps matches TRBD1 (5 bases). Trimming stripped 8 bases from V and 4 bases from J, with 9 bases between. This CDR3 has 12 amino acids. Germline-derived CDR1 and CDR2 are MNHEY and SVGAGI. CDR3 DNA: TGTGCCAGCCAGGGCCCAAATCAGCCCCAGCATTTT. Residues: CASQGPNQPQHF.

The chain carries TRBV30 and TRBJ2-5; no clear D. This CDR3 has 13 amino acids. V was trimmed by 1 base and J by 0 bases, leaving 6 bases between them. Germline CDR1 reads GTSNPN; CDR2 reads SVGIG (reference sequence). The CDR3 spells CAWSGDYQETQYF. In DNA, the CDR3 is TGTGCCTGGAGTGGAGACTACCAAGAGACCCAGTACTTC.

The chain employs TRBV5-1 and TRBJ1-3, with TRBD1 identical over 7 bases. CDR3 length: 14 amino acids. Looked up from germline, CDR1 is SGHRS and CDR2 is YFSETQ. Trimming took 3 bases from V and 5 from J; bases not matched to a gene: 5. The DNA of the CDR3 is TGCGCCAGCAGCTCGGGGGACAGCAGAAACACCATATATTTT. It translates to CASSSGDSRNTIYF. Variable domain in full (rest from reference TRBV5-1 and TRBJ1-3): KAGVTQTPRYLIKTRGQQVTLSCSPISGHRSVSWYQQTPGQGLQFLFEYFSETQRNKGNFPGRFSGRQFSNSRSEMNVSTLELGDSALYLCASSSGDSRNTIYFGEGSWLTVV.

About this clone itself: The sample contains more than one DNA sequence encoding this CDR3. This chain uses TRBV9 with TRBJ2-5; no clear D. With 4 bases removed from V and 3 bases from J, the gap between germline ends came to 10 bases. Per the germline V gene, CDR1 is SGDLS and CDR2 is YYNGEE. The CDR3 covers 13 residues. The CDR3 protein is CASSLTREETQYF. The CDR3 nucleotides are TGTGCCAGCAGCTTAACTCGGGAAGAGACCCAGTACTTC.

This chain links TRBV14 with TRBJ2-2, with 10 bases that match TRBD1. The length of the CDR3 is 16 residues. Losses at the gene ends were 4 bases for V and 5 bases for J; bases not matched to a gene: 7. Germline lookup yields CDR1 SGHDN and CDR2 FVKESK. The CDR3, as DNA: TGTGCCAGCAGCCCCCGGACAGGGGGTGGAACCGGGGAGCTGTTTTTT. Translated: CASSPRTGGGTGELFF.

This rearrangement joins TRBV30 to TRBJ1-4; no clear D. Germline CDR1 reads GTSNPN; CDR2 reads SVGIG (reference sequence). CDR3 length equals 13 residues. Trimming pared 4 bases from V and 3 bases from J, leaving 9 bases between. CDR3 protein: CAWKVPANEKLFF. Written as DNA, the CDR3 is TGTGCCTGGAAAGTTCCGGCTAATGAAAAACTGTTTTTT.

In this sample, this clone turned up a few times. J is TRBJ1-2 and V is TRBV9, with TRBD1 identical over 8 bases. V was pared by 4 bases and J by 7 bases, with 3 bases of the junction left unmatched. Per the germline V gene, CDR1 is SGDLS and CDR2 is YYNGEE. The CDR3 totals 12 residues. The CDR3 nucleotides are TGTGCCAGCAGCCTAGGACAGGGTGGCTACACCTTC. It specifies CASSLGQGGYTF. Together with reference TRBV9 and TRBJ1-2, the CDR3 gives the full variable domain: DSGVTQTPKHLITATGQRVTLRCSPRSGDLSVYWYQQSLDQGLQFLIQYYNGEERAKGNILERFSAQQFPDLHSELNLSSLELGDSALYFCASSLGQGGYTFGSGTRLTVV.

The chain joins TRBV9 to TRBJ2-1; tentative D call: TRBD2 (6 bases). Germline assignment: CDR1 SGDLS and CDR2 YYNGEE. V was pared by 0 bases and J by 5 bases, with 15 bases between. CDR3 size: 16 residues. The CDR3 region has the DNA TGTGCCAGCAGCGTAGCTGGTGGCGGGGTAAACAATGAGCAGTTCTTC. Translating it yields CASSVAGGGVNNEQFF.

This clone was counted a few times. The chain combines TRBV5-1 with TRBJ1-1; 8 bases match TRBD1. The V gene's germline CDR1 is SGHRS and CDR2 YFSETQ. After removal of 4 bases from V and 4 bases from J, the junction contained 9 bases not matched to a gene. The CDR3 covers 15 residues. The CDR3 bases are TGCGCCAGCAGCGTACAGGGGGTAGTCGGCACTGAAGCTTTCTTT. Translated: CASSVQGVVGTEAFF.

The V and J genes are TRBV2 and TRBJ2-1; the D gene is possibly TRBD1 (5 bases). V was shortened by 1 base and J by 0 bases, with 7 bases between the two germline ends. Per the germline V gene, CDR1 is SNHLY and CDR2 is FYNNEI. There are 15 residues in the CDR3. In nucleotides, the CDR3 is TGTGCCAGCAGTGAAGACAGGAGCTCCTACAATGAGCAGTTCTTC. As protein: CASSEDRSSYNEQFF.

This rearrangement joins TRBV15 to TRBJ2-7; tentative D call: TRBD1 (6 bases). Per germline, CDR1 LNHNV and CDR2 YYDKDF (reference sequence). CDR3 length equals 14 residues. The V and J ends lost 2 bases and 3 bases respectively, with 11 bases between them. The CDR3 nucleotides read TGTGCCACCAGCAGAACAGGGCTGAACTACGAGCAGTACTTC. Encoded protein: CATSRTGLNYEQYF.

This chain connects TRBV4-1 to TRBJ2-2; the D is unclear. The CDR3 has 15 residues. The V and J ends lost 5 bases and 3 bases respectively, with 13 bases between them. CDR1 MGHRA and CDR2 YSYEKL come from the germline V gene. DNA for the CDR3: TGCGCCAGCAGCACCCGCCAGGCCTACACCGGGGAGCTGTTTTTT. This translates into CASSTRQAYTGELFF.

The chain recombines TRBV18 with TRBJ2-7; a possible D gene is TRBD2 (6 bases). V lost 3 bases, J lost 5 bases, and 14 bases lay in between. CDR3 size: 14 residues. Germline V lookup: CDR1 KGHSH, CDR2 LQKENI. CDR3 region: CASSPGEREDEQYF. The DNA for the CDR3 is TGTGCCAGCTCACCCGGGGAGAGGGAGGACGAGCAGTACTTC.